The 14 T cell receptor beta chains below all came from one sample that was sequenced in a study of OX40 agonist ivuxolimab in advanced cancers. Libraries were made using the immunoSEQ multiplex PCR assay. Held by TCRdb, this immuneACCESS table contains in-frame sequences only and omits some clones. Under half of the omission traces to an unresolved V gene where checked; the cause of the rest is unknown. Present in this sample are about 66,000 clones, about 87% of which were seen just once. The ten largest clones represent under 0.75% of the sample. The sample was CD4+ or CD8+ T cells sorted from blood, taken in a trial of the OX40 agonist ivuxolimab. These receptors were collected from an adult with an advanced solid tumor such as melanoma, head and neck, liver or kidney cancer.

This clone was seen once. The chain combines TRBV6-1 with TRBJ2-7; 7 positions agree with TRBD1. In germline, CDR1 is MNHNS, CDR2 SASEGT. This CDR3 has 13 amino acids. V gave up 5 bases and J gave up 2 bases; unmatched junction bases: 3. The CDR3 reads CASSPGTAYEQYF. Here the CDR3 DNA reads TGTGCCAGCAGTCCCGGGACAGCCTACGAGCAGTACTTC.

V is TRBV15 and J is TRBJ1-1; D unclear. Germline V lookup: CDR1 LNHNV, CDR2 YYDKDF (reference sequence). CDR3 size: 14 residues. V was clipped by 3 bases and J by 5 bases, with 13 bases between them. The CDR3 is CATSRDGVGTEAFF. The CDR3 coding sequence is TGTGCCACCAGCAGGGACGGGGTCGGGACTGAAGCTTTCTTT.

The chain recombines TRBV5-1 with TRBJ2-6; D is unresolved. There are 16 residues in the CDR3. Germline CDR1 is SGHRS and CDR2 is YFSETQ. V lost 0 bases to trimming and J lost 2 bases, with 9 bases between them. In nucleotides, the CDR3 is TGCGCCAGCAGCTTGGTACATTCTACTGGGGCCAACGTCCTGACTTTC. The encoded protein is CASSLVHSTGANVLTF.

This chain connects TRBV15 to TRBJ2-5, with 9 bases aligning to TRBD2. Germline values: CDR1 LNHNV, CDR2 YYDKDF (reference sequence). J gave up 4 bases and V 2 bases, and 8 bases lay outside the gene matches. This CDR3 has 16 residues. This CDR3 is CATSRSGTSPLETQYF. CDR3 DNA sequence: TGTGCCACCAGCAGATCCGGGACTAGCCCGTTAGAGACCCAGTACTTC.

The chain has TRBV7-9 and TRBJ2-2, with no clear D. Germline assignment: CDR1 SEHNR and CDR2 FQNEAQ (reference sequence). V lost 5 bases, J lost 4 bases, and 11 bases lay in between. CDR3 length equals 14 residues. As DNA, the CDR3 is TGTGCCAGCAGCCTGAGCTGGGGCACCGGGGAGCTGTTTTTT. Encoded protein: CASSLSWGTGELFF.

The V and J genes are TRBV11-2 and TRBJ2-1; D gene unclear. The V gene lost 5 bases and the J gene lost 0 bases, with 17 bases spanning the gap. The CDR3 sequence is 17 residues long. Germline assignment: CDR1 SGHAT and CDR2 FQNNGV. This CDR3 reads CASSSRLRQISYNEQFF. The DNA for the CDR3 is TGTGCCAGCAGCAGTAGACTTAGGCAGATCTCCTACAATGAGCAGTTCTTC.

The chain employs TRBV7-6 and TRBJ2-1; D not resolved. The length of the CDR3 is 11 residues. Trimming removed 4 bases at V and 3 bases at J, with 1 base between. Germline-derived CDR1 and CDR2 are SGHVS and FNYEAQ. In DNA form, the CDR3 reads TGTGCCAGCAGCTACTACAATGAGCAGTTCTTC. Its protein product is CASSYYNEQFF.

CDR3: CASSPLTRWETQYF. CDR3 coding DNA: TGTGCCAGCAGCCCCTTAACTAGGTGGGAGACCCAGTACTTC. V usage is TRBV28 and J usage is TRBJ2-5; possible D gene TRBD2, 5 bases. The V and J ends lost 6 bases and 5 bases respectively, with 16 bases between them. In germline, CDR1 is MDHEN, CDR2 SYDVKM. This CDR3 contains 14 residues.

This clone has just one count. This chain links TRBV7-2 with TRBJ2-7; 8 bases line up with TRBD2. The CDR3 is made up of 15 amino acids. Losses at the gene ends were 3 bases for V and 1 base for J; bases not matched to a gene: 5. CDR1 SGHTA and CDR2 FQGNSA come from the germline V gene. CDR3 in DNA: TGTGCCAGCAGCTTGGGAGCGGGAGCGTCCTACGAGCAGTACTTC. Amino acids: CASSLGAGASYEQYF.

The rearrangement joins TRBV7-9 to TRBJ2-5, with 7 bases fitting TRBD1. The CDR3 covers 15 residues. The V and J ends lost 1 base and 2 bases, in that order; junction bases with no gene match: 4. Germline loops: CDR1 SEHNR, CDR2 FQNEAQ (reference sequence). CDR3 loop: CASSLGGRGQETQYF. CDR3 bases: TGTGCCAGCAGCTTAGGTGGCAGGGGGCAAGAGACCCAGTACTTC.

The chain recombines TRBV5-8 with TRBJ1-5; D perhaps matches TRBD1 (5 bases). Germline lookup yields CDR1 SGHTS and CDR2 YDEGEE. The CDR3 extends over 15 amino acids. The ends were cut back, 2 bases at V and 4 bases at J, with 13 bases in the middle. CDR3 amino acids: CASSFAGTINQPQHF. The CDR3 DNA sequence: TGTGCCAGCAGCTTCGCAGGGACTATTAATCAGCCCCAGCATTTT.

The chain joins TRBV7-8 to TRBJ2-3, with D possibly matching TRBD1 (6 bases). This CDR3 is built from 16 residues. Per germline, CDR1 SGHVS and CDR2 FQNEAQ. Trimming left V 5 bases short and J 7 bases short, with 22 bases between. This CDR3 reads CASSPNTARGINTQYF. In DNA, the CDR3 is TGTGCCAGCAGCCCAAATACCGCGAGGGGGATAAATACGCAGTATTTT.

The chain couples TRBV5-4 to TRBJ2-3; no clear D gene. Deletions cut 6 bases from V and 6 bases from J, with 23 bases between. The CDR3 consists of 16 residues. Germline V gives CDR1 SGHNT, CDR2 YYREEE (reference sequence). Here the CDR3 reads CASTPDPGRRSDTQYF. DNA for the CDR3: TGTGCCAGCACCCCGGACCCCGGACGTAGGTCCGATACGCAGTATTTT.

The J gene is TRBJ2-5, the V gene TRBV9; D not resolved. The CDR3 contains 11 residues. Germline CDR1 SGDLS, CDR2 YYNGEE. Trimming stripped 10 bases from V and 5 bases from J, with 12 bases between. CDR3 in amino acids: CAGSVGETQYF. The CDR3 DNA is TGTGCCGGTTCGGTCGGCGAGACCCAGTACTTC.